Described below is a single T cell receptor beta chain sequence and its context. What it binds is not known. CDR1 KGHSH and CDR2 LQKENI come from the germline V gene. With V trimmed by 2 bases and J by 0 bases, 10 bases remained unmatched. This CDR3 contains 20 residues. These data belong to a study of shared clonotypes between healthy human individuals. Study-wide points: Non-shared clonotypes were found to have lower generation probabilities than the clonotypes that were shared by all four of the sorted-subset donors.

Produced via immunoSEQ multiplex PCR; TCRdb's table is partial and in-frame only. The data hold 800,000 to 1,200,000 clones, with approximately 78% observed a single time. This receptor was taken from a man aged 18 to 30 in good health. Some clones in this sample may be carry-over from other donors' samples. The rearrangement links TRBV18 to TRBJ2-1, with 13 nucleotides matching TRBD2. The sequenced material came from memory CD4+ T cells from PBMCs. Stated subset: CD45RA-negative fraction. CDR3 in amino acids: CASSPDPGTSGASSYNEQFF. CDR3 bases: TGTGCCAGCTCACCAGACCCCGGGACTAGCGGGGCAAGCTCCTACAATGAGCAGTTCTTC.